This passage covers 6 T cell receptor beta chains from one sample sequenced in a study of blood T cells in healthy people across ages. It was with a sample-barcoded 5' primer and a J-beta primer mix that a second PCR of roughly 6 to 12 cycles was run. MiXCR, applied by TCRdb to the 5' RACE reads, yields one record per CDR3 protein. The profile covers roughly 640,000 distinct CDR3 sequences, with about 28% appearing a single time and approximately 14% taken by the ten largest. Sequencing was performed on blood. The receptors were gathered from a woman aged 80 or over in good health.

V is TRBV4-1 and J is TRBJ2-3; 10 bases align to TRBD2. With 6 bases clipped from V and 3 bases from J, the junction kept 9 bases outside the gene matches. Per germline, CDR1 MGHRA and CDR2 YSYEKL. The length of the CDR3 is 16 residues. CDR3 in DNA: TGCGCCAGCAGTCAGATAGCGGGGGGTACAACAGATACGCAGTATTTT. Translating it yields CASSQIAGGTTDTQYF.

CDR3 bases: TGTGCCAGCAGCTTAATTGGGGGCACGAATTCACCCCTCCACTTT. This translates into CASSLIGGTNSPLHF. The J gene is TRBJ1-6, the V gene TRBV7-9; tentative D call: TRBD1 (6 bases). The V and J ends lost 2 bases and 7 bases respectively, with 12 bases between them. In germline, CDR1 is SEHNR, CDR2 FQNEAQ (reference sequence). The CDR3 has 15 residues.

In its sample, this clonotype was seen a few times. This sequence joins TRBV9 and TRBJ1-6; TRBD1 aligns across 7 bases. V lost 0 bases, J lost 11 bases, and 5 bases stayed unmatched. The germline V gene has CDR1 SGDLS and CDR2 YYNGEE. The CDR3 is 14 amino acids. The CDR3, as DNA: TGTGCCAGCAGCGTAGAGGCAGGGGGGACACCCCTCCACTTT. Translated, it gives CASSVEAGGTPLHF.

The chain is built from TRBV5-1 and TRBJ1-4; TRBD1 is a possible D gene (5 bases). The CDR3 contains 15 residues. In germline, CDR1 is SGHRS, CDR2 YFSETQ. Trimming took 2 bases from V and 4 from J, leaving 12 bases between them. The CDR3 region is CASSFTGGSNEKLFF. CDR3 nucleotides: TGCGCCAGCAGCTTTACAGGAGGGAGTAATGAAAAACTGTTTTTT.

This clonotype occurred many times. The chain is built from TRBV5-1 and TRBJ2-5; no reliable D call. In germline, CDR1 is SGHRS, CDR2 YFSETQ. Trimming cost V 1 base and J 5 bases, with 6 bases left between them. The CDR3 is 12 residues long. CDR3 nucleotide sequence: TGCGCCAGCAGCTTGTCGAGTGAGACCCAGTACTTC. This translates into CASSLSSETQYF.

CDR3 region: CSVVAGGSYGYTF. The DNA of the CDR3 is TGCAGCGTTGTGGCAGGGGGCTCTTATGGCTACACCTTC. The chain employs TRBV29-1 and TRBJ1-2, with 8 bases that match TRBD1. The CDR3 runs to 13 residues. V dropped 4 bases and J dropped 5; count of bases not matched to a gene: 6. Germline V gene lookup returns CDR1 SQVTM and CDR2 ANQGSEA.